This TCR beta chain emerged from a study of T cells in Graves' hyperthyroidism and ophthalmopathy. Broader study findings: Most thyroid clonotypes with frequency above 0.001 were detected in blood.

Germline V gene sequence: CDR1 SGHTA, CDR2 FQGNSA. The CDR3 runs 14 residues. With 5 bases removed from V and 8 bases from J, the gap between germline ends came to 18 bases. Amplification of TCR beta CDR3 regions was performed using RNA transcripts as template. When the TCR CDR3 underwent first-round RT-PCR, the HTBI primer set was used. Each CDR3 protein gets one entry after TCRdb re-called the multiplex PCR reads with MiXCR. The sample has hundreds of thousands of distinct CDR3 sequences, nearly 20% seen once. This clonotype showed up just a few times. Its antigen is unidentified. The TCR sequence derives from a man aged 40-50 years with Graves' ophthalmopathy. The sequencing sample was made of blood. The chain uses TRBV7-2 and TRBJ1-2, with D possibly being TRBD1 (6 bases). CDR3 region: CASSLSTGSEGYTF. CDR3 DNA sequence: TGTGCCAGCAGCCTATCGACAGGTAGTGAAGGCTACACCTTC. The variable domain in full, completed from reference TRBV7-2 and TRBJ1-2, reads GAGVSQSPSNKVTEKGKDVELRCDPISGHTALYWYRQSLGQGLEFLIYFQGNSAPDKSGLPSDRFSAERTGGSVSTLTIQRTQQEDSAVYLCASSLSTGSEGYTFGSGTRLTVV.